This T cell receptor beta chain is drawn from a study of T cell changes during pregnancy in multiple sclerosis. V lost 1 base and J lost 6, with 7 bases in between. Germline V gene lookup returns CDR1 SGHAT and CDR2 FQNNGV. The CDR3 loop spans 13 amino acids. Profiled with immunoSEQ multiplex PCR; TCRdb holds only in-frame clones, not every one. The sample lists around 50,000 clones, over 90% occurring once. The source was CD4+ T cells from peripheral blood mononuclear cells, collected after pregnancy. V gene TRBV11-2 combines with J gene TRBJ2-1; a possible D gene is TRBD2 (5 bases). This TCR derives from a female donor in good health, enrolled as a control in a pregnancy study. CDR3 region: CASSLVLANEQFF. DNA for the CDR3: TGTGCCAGCAGCTTAGTGCTAGCCAATGAGCAGTTCTTC.